These T cell receptor beta chains were read from a single sample in a study of T cells in Graves' hyperthyroidism and ophthalmopathy. TCRdb reprocessed the multiplex PCR reads via MiXCR and lists one record per CDR3 protein. The table shows approximately 300,000 distinct CDR3 sequences, with roughly a fifth occurring only once. What was sequenced was blood. The receptors stem from a man aged 45-60 years with Graves' ophthalmopathy. The CDR3 runs from the conserved cysteine through the conserved F or W. The D gene is left open where the match is weak. The size entry is marked missing in some rows and otherwise reads once, few, many or a size class.

CDR3	DNA	D	size	V	J
CASSQEGGINEKLFF	TGCGCCAGCAGCCAAGAAGGGGGGATTAATGAAAAACTGTTTTTT	.	.	TRBV4-1	TRBJ1-4
CASSSQGSASETQYF	TGTGCCAGCAGCTCACAGGGGTCGGCTTCGGAGACCCAGTACTTC	TRBD1	few	TRBV7-9	TRBJ2-5
CAWEKTTYEQYF	TGTGCCTGGGAGAAAACCACCTACGAGCAGTACTTC	.	many	TRBV30	TRBJ2-7
CASKGDSVYQETQYF	TGTGCCAGCAAGGGGGACAGCGTGTACCAAGAGACCCAGTACTTC	TRBD1	.	TRBV6-1	TRBJ2-5
CASSYGGVGSGGRDKQYF	TGTGCCAGCAGTTACGGCGGGGTGGGGTCTGGGGGCAGGGACAAGCAGTACTTC	.	.	TRBV6-5	TRBJ2-7
CASRSNRAGEQYF	TGTGCCAGCCGGTCCAACAGGGCCGGGGAGCAGTACTTC	.	few	TRBV7-2	TRBJ2-7
CASSWAERRTTYEQYF	TGCGCCAGCAGCTGGGCGGAGAGGCGGACTACCTACGAGCAGTACTTC	.	many	TRBV5-1	TRBJ2-7
CASSQRWTGLKNEQFF	TGTGCCAGCAGCCAACGGTGGACAGGTCTTAAGAATGAGCAGTTCTTC	TRBD1	.	TRBV3-1	TRBJ2-1
CAISVGTSGGSYNEQFF	TGTGCCATCAGCGTAGGGACTAGCGGGGGCTCCTACAATGAGCAGTTCTTC	TRBD2	.	TRBV9	TRBJ2-1
CASIQADSKETQYF	TGTGCCAGCATCCAGGCGGACAGTAAAGAGACCCAGTACTTC	.	.	TRBV28	TRBJ2-5
CASTGGANTEAFF	TGTGCCAGCACAGGGGGCGCGAACACTGAAGCTTTCTTT	TRBD1	many	TRBV2	TRBJ1-1
CATSTQELAHTDTQYF	TGTGCCACCAGCACCCAGGAGCTAGCGCACACAGATACGCAGTATTTT	.	.	TRBV15	TRBJ2-3
CASSPQGQNTEAFF	TGTGCCAGCTCACCACAGGGGCAAAACACTGAAGCTTTCTTT	.	many	TRBV18	TRBJ1-1
CASSGLQGTDEQFF	TGTGCCAGCAGTGGCCTACAGGGAACCGATGAGCAGTTCTTC	.	many	TRBV2	TRBJ2-1
CASSSPGTHLTDTQYF	TGTGCCAGCAGTTCCCCCGGGACGCACCTCACAGATACGCAGTATTTT	.	.	TRBV27	TRBJ2-3
CASSDRLAGGPREQYF	TGTGCCAGCAGTGATAGACTAGCGGGAGGGCCGCGCGAGCAGTACTTC	TRBD2	.	TRBV6-1	TRBJ2-7